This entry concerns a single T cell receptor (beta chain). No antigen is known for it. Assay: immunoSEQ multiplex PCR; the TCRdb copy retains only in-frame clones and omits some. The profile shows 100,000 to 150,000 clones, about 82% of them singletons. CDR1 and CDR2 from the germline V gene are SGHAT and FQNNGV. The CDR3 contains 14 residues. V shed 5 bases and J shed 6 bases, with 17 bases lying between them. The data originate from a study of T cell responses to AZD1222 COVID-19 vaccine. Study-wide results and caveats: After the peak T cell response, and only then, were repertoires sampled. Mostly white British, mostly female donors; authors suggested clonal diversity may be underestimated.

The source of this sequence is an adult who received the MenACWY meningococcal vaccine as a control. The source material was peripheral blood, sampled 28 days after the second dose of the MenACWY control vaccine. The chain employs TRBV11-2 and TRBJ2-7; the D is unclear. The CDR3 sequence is CASSPSNMRGEQYV. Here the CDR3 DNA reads TGTGCCAGCAGCCCCTCGAATATGCGAGGCGAGCAGTACGTC.